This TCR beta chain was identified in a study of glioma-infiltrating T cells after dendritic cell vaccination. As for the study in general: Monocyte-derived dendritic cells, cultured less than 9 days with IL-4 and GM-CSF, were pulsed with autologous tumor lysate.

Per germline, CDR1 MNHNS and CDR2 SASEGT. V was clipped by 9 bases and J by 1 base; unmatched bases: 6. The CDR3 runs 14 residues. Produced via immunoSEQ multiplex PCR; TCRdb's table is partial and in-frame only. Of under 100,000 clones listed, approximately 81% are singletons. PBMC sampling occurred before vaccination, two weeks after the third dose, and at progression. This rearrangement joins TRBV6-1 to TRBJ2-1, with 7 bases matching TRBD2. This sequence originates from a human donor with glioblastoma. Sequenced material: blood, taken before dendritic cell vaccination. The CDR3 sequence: CASTWGGSYNEQFF. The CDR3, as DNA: TGTGCCAGTACCTGGGGGGGGTCCTACAATGAGCAGTTCTTC.